This entry lists 2 T cell receptor beta chains sequenced from one sample in a study of T cell repertoires in cytomegalovirus infection. MiXCR, run by TCRdb on the reads, gives a single entry per CDR3 protein. The sample gives approximately 750,000 distinct CDR3 sequences, 35% of which show up once; around 2.8% is in the top ten. The sequenced sample consisted of PBMCs. The source of these receptors is a human donor in good health (CMV status not recorded). Some clones in this sample may be carry-over from other donors' samples.

V and J are TRBV6-5 and TRBJ2-7, with 8 bases lining up with TRBD2. V dropped 2 bases and J dropped 6; count of bases not matched to a gene: 12. Germline V CDR1 and CDR2: MNHEY, SVGAGI. This CDR3 is 16 amino acids long. The CDR3 DNA reads TGTGCCAGCAGTTACAGTCCAACGGGAGGGAGGAGCGAGCAGTACTTC. It translates to CASSYSPTGGRSEQYF.

This clonotype has just one count. The V call is TRBV28, the J call TRBJ2-7, with D perhaps matching TRBD2 (6 bases). The CDR3 has 16 amino acids. Trimming removed 4 bases from V and 0 bases from J, with 16 bases in between. Germline CDR1 and CDR2: MDHEN and SYDVKM. For the CDR3, the DNA is TGTGCCAGCAGTTCTAGCGTATGGGGGTCCTCCTACGAGCAGTACTTC. This encodes CASSSSVWGSSYEQYF.